The source of this T cell receptor beta chain is a study of identical twins. The study's findings and limits: Invariant MAIT and iNKT cells may have partly biased zero-insertion analyses. Insertions ran lower in abundant cord blood beta clonotypes, though not in memory repertoires.

The CDR3 loop spans 13 amino acids. The V end was cut by 4 bases, the J end by 6 bases, with 10 bases between. Germline V gene sequence: CDR1 SGHRS, CDR2 YFSETQ. TCRdb analysed the 5' RACE reads with MiXCR anew, one entry per CDR3 protein. This table has approximately 490,000 distinct CDR3 sequences, 20% to 25% appearing once. This clonotype was counted a few times. The antigen is unknown. Separately, the same data were catalogued under a study of yellow fever vaccine responses in identical twins.

The chain links TRBV5-1 to TRBJ2-2; possible D gene TRBD1, 5 bases. The sequencing sample was made of CD4+ T cells sorted from blood. The sequence came from a young woman in good health. The CDR3 bases are TGCGCCAGCAGCCCAGGGTTTCCCGGGGAGCTGTTTTTT. Translation: CASSPGFPGELFF.